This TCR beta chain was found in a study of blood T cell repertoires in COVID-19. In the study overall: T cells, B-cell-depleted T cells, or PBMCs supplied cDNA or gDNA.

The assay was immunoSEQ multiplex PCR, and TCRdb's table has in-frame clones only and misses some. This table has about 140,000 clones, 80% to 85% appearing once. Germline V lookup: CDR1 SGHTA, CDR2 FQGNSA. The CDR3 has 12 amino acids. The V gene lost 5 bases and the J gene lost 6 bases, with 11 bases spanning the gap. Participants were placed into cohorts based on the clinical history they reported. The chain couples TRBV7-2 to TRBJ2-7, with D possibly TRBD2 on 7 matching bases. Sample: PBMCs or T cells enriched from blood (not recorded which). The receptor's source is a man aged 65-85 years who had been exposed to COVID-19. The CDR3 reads CASSRGEGEQYF. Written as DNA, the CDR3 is TGTGCCAGCAGCAGGGGGGAGGGCGAGCAGTACTTC.